Below are 19 T cell receptor beta chains sequenced from a single sample in a study of breast tumors, draining lymph nodes, adjacent tissues. In TCRdb, the multiplex PCR reads were re-called with MiXCR into one record per CDR3 protein. The repertoire holds around 19,000 distinct CDR3 sequences, with approximately 33% as singletons. The material sequenced was breast tumor tissue. The source is a female donor with breast cancer. Some clones in this sample may be carry-over from other donors' samples.

The V and J genes are TRBV20-1 and TRBJ1-5; D is unresolved. Trimming took off 3 bases at V and 0 bases at J, with 21 bases between the two ends. Germline CDR1 DFQATT, CDR2 SNEGSKA (reference sequence). The CDR3 loop spans 18 amino acids. CDR3 region: CSASPTLLDGYSNQPQHF. Written as DNA, the CDR3 is TGCAGTGCTAGCCCAACCCTTCTGGACGGCTATAGCAATCAGCCCCAGCATTTT.

This clonotype came up many times. The chain combines TRBV6-1 with TRBJ2-5; D perhaps matches TRBD2 (6 bases). The length of the CDR3 is 14 residues. The V gene lost 3 bases and the J gene lost 5 bases, with 13 bases spanning the gap. Germline CDR1 and CDR2: MNHNS and SASEGT. CDR3 region: CASSDRLEVETQYF. DNA of the CDR3: TGTGCCAGCAGTGACCGACTAGAGGTGGAGACCCAGTACTTC.

This chain links TRBV18 with TRBJ1-2; D is unresolved. Germline V CDR1 and CDR2: KGHSH, LQKENI. The CDR3 totals 20 residues. Trimming shortened V by 2 bases and J by 3 bases, and 28 bases separated the two germline ends. This chain's CDR3 is CASSPSWHTYRGSEDYGYTF. In nucleotides, the CDR3 is TGTGCCAGCTCACCATCGTGGCATACATACCGGGGTTCTGAGGACTATGGCTACACCTTC.

This chain uses TRBV12-3 or TRBV12-4 with TRBJ2-7; D not resolved. Trimming removed 6 bases from V and 0 bases from J, with 9 bases in between. This CDR3 is built from 13 residues. The CDR3 sequence is CASSPAGSYEQYF. The CDR3 DNA is TGTGCCAGCAGCCCGGCTGGCTCCTACGAGCAGTACTTC.

This clonotype was seen many times. The gene calls are TRBV11-3 and TRBJ2-1, with D unclear. Trimming cost V 6 bases and J 8 bases, with 17 bases left between them. This CDR3 region has 14 residues. In germline, CDR1 is SGHNT, CDR2 YENEEA. The CDR3 DNA follows: TGTGCCAGCAGTAGGAGTTTGGGTACGGATGAGCAGTTCTTC. Its translation: CASSRSLGTDEQFF.

As to this clonotype: A much larger clonotype is one base distant, so this may be a read error. The V call is TRBV27, the J call TRBJ1-6; no reliable D call. Per germline, CDR1 MNHEY and CDR2 SMNVEV (reference sequence). The CDR3 runs to 17 residues. CDR3 in DNA: TGTGCCAGCAGTTTGTGGGCTCAGTGGCTTCTTAATTCACTCCTCCACTTT. This sequence encodes CASSLWAQWLLNSLLHF.

The table lists this clonotype with a few counts. The chain recombines TRBV7-2 with TRBJ2-1, with D perhaps TRBD1 or TRBD2 (5 bases each). Trimming pared 6 bases from V and 5 bases from J, leaving 14 bases between. Germline values: CDR1 SGHTA, CDR2 FQGNSA. The CDR3 sequence is 14 residues long. CDR3 protein: CASRKSTGHNEQFF. The CDR3 region has the DNA TGTGCCAGCAGGAAGTCCACGGGGCACAATGAGCAGTTCTTC. The full variable domain, completed using reference TRBV7-2 and TRBJ2-1, is GAGVSQSPSNKVTEKGKDVELRCDPISGHTALYWYRQSLGQGLEFLIYFQGNSAPDKSGLPSDRFSAERTGGSVSTLTIQRTQQEDSAVYLCASRKSTGHNEQFFGPGTRLTVL.

This clonotype has at least ten counts. The chain combines TRBV7-8 with TRBJ2-3; 9 nucleotides align to TRBD2. Trimming took 1 base from V and 2 from J; bases not matched to a gene: 7. The CDR3 runs to 17 residues. Germline V gene data show CDR1 as SGHVS and CDR2 as FQNEAQ. The CDR3 region is CASSLVGGRAFTDTQYF. CDR3 sequence (DNA): TGTGCCAGCAGCTTAGTCGGCGGGAGGGCCTTCACAGATACGCAGTATTTT. Drawing the rest from reference TRBV7-8 and TRBJ2-3, the complete variable domain is GAGVSQSPRYKVAKRGQDVALRCDPISGHVSLFWYQQALGQGPEFLTYFQNEAQLDKSGLPSDRFFAERPEGSVSTLKIQRTQQEDSAVYLCASSLVGGRAFTDTQYFGPGTRLTVL.

This clonotype was detected many times. V gene TRBV7-8 combines with J gene TRBJ2-7; TRBD2 agrees at 9 bases. With V trimmed by 6 bases and J by 3 bases, 9 bases remained unmatched. CDR3 size: 15 residues. Germline V gives CDR1 SGHVS, CDR2 FQNEAQ. In nucleotides, the CDR3 is TGTGCCAGCAGTTTCGGACTAGCGCGCGACTACGAGCAGTACTTC. Protein sequence: CASSFGLARDYEQYF.

This clonotype was seen many times. The genes are TRBV30 and TRBJ2-7; 7 bases are a match to TRBD1. With 6 bases clipped from V and 4 bases from J, the junction kept 9 bases outside the gene matches. The CDR3 loop spans 13 amino acids. From germline, CDR1 is GTSNPN and CDR2 SVGIG (reference sequence). The CDR3 DNA is TGTGCCTGCTCCCGGGACAGCCGATACGAGCAGTACTTC. It is translated as CACSRDSRYEQYF.

In its sample, this clonotype was seen many times. The chain employs TRBV4-1 and TRBJ2-1; a weak D match, TRBD2 (6 bases). Germline loops: CDR1 MGHRA, CDR2 YSYEKL. Trimming took 5 bases from V and 5 from J, leaving 13 bases between them. This CDR3 is 14 amino acids long. CDR3 region: CASSSWDFHNEQFF. CDR3 DNA: TGCGCCAGCAGCTCATGGGACTTTCACAATGAGCAGTTCTTC.

At least ten counts were recorded for this clonotype. This rearrangement joins TRBV30 to TRBJ2-7, with TRBD1 matching over 10 bases. Germline assignment: CDR1 GTSNPN and CDR2 SVGIG (reference sequence). Trimming took 3 bases from V and 3 from J; bases not matched to a gene: 2. This CDR3 contains 13 residues. The CDR3 DNA is TGTGCCTGGAGAGGGACAGGGGTCTACGAGCAGTACTTC. It is translated as CAWRGTGVYEQYF.

This clonotype was seen many times. The chain joins TRBV3-1 to TRBJ1-2, with 8 bases fitting TRBD1. This CDR3 region has 13 residues. J gave up 6 bases and V 2 bases, and 2 bases lay outside the gene matches. CDR1 is LGHDT, CDR2 YNNKEL, per germline (reference sequence). The CDR3 bases are TGTGCCAGCAGCCAATACAGGGGGGATGGCTACACCTTC. Translation gives CASSQYRGDGYTF. The whole variable domain, remainder taken from reference TRBV3-1 and TRBJ1-2, is DTAVSQTPKYLVTQMGNDKSIKCEQNLGHDTMYWYKQDSKKFLKIMFSYNNKELIINETVPNRFSPKSPDKAHLNLHINSLELGDSAVYFCASSQYRGDGYTFGSGTRLTVV.

This clonotype has a count of ten or more. The genes are TRBV20-1 and TRBJ1-3; 8 nucleotides agree with TRBD1. Losses at the gene ends were 0 bases for V and 7 bases for J; bases not matched to a gene: 5. The CDR3 runs to 14 residues. Per germline, CDR1 DFQATT and CDR2 SNEGSKA (reference sequence). The CDR3 region has the DNA TGCAGTGCTAGAGATCTTGGACAGGGCAACACCATATATTTT. Its protein product is CSARDLGQGNTIYF.

This clonotype is large (0.1 to 1%) within its sample. V and J are TRBV7-2 and TRBJ2-3; no clear D. CDR1 is SGHTA, CDR2 FQGNSA, per germline. Trimming cost V 3 bases and J 3 bases, with 10 bases left between them. The CDR3 spans 14 residues. The CDR3 DNA reads as TGTGCCAGCAGCTTCACTGGATGGACAGATACGCAGTATTTT. Protein product: CASSFTGWTDTQYF.

Regarding this clonotype: A much larger clone sits a single nucleotide away, making a read error possible. No conserved phenylalanine or tryptophan ends this CDR3, so it is likely a read error. The chain uses TRBV18 and TRBJ2-5, with unresolved D. V lost 5 bases and J 4 bases, leaving 14 bases between the germline ends. Germline loops: CDR1 KGHSH, CDR2 LQKENI. The CDR3 runs 14 residues. The CDR3, as DNA: TGTGCCAGCTCAGCGCAGGCAGTCGGAGAGACCCAGTACTCC. Residues: CASSAQAVGETQYS.

This clonotype was observed many times. The chain is built from TRBV5-6 and TRBJ2-1; 9 nucleotides agree with TRBD2. The V gene end was trimmed by 0 bases and the J gene end by 2 bases; junction bases not matched to a gene: 3. This CDR3 is 16 amino acids long. The germline gives CDR1 SGHDT, CDR2 YYEEEE. The CDR3 region has the DNA TGTGCCAGCAGCTTGGAGGGCGGGAGGGCCTACAATGAGCAGTTCTTC. This encodes CASSLEGGRAYNEQFF.

With respect to this clonotype: At one end, the junction sequence differs from germline, possibly due to a read error. The chain links TRBV12-3 or TRBV12-4 to TRBJ1-4; D call uncertain. The CDR3 covers 18 residues. In DNA, the CDR3 is TGTGCCAGCACCCCCAGAGACCGCGGAACCACAATGATTCGAAAACTGTCTTTT. This sequence encodes CASTPRDRGTTMIRKLSF.

This clonotype was counted ten times or more. This chain links TRBV11-3 with TRBJ2-4; the D gene is possibly TRBD2 (5 bases). The CDR3 sequence is 15 residues long. Trimming pared 3 bases from V and 7 bases from J, leaving 16 bases between. Germline loops: CDR1 SGHNT, CDR2 YENEEA. The CDR3 protein is CASSFLALVGNIQYF. In DNA form, the CDR3 reads TGTGCCAGCAGCTTCCTAGCTCTAGTGGGGAACATTCAGTACTTC.